This T cell receptor beta chain was obtained from a study of molecular identifiers for immune sequencing clone quantification listed by TCRdb under 2018. With regard to the full study: In a replicate experiment, RNA from roughly 20,000 or 100,000 naive CD8 T cells was split into five aliquots, four of which were sequenced. CD8 T cells were used in a methods study to benchmark molecular-identifier clustering-based TCR repertoire sequencing (MIDCIRS) and TCR RNA copy counting.

The full study reports these points: Naive libraries contained spiked-in Jurkat TCR RNA (around ten copies' worth), which is not part of the donor repertoire. Modeling estimated 2.5 to 3.5 recovered TCR RNA copies per cell, compared with around 9.7 by digital PCR, which implies roughly 30% capture efficiency. A single cell's worth of spiked-in Jurkat TCR RNA was reported detectable even among approximately 930,000 naive CD8 T cells. Highly expanded clone sizes could be underestimated because identical TCR molecules may share a barcode. When barcode sub-clustering was left out, chimeric consensus sequences inflated TCR diversity, with chimeras reaching as high as 47%. Clones above 20 RNA copies held over 99% of molecules in CMV-specific effector cells but under 1% in naive cells.

Libraries of naive CD8 T cells were generated from roughly 21,000 to 960,000 sorted cells, with 10%, 30% or 50% of the purified RNA used. Naive CD8 T cells were FACS-sorted as CD8+CD4-CCR7+CD45RA+ on a BD FACSAria II into RLT Plus buffer. To test detection sensitivity, Jurkat RNA equivalent to ten TCR copies was spiked into samples of about 19,000-1,000,000 naive CD8 T cells. Enrichment of CD8 T cells was performed with RosetteSep CD8+ T Cell Enrichment Cocktail and Ficoll-Paque, after which ACK red cell lysis was carried out. The CDR3 sequence holds 16 residues, the cysteine and phenylalanine included. The read is trimmed to its CDR3 DNA, 48 bases read in frame from base 1. The germline V gene sets CDR1 to SGHAT and CDR2 to FQNNGV. V is trimmed back by 2 bases and J by 4 bases, and the junction contains 8 bases that no gene match accounts for. The library was prepared using PCR. Sequencing was performed on a NextSeq 500. Bulk TCR libraries were made following a previously described method, with the TCR primers given in Table S5. The Qiagen AllPrep DNA/RNA kit was used to purify total RNA. Before any analysis, reads coming from multiple sequencing runs of the same library were combined into one pool. In the authors' own workflow: Only reads with exact TCR constant sequence were kept, trimmed to 150 nt, and grouped by their 12-nt molecular barcodes. Reads in each barcode group were sub-clustered using a 15% Levenshtein threshold, and a quality-weighted consensus sequence was built for each RNA molecule. Non-functional sequences were excluded, and lower-count sequences lying one edit away from another sequence were also excluded. Barcode sub-clusters with fewer than 20% of the maximum read count were removed, based on fitting two negative binomial distributions. TCRdb trimmed the raw reads at Q25, called clones with MiXCR and kept productive beta chains. Duplicate CDR3 protein sequences are folded into a single record with the most common DNA and genes. Clone size and V and J calls follow TCRdb, not the original study. This sample has approximately 100,000 distinct CDR3 sequences in its table, and roughly a third of those were observed once. Under 5.5% of the sample comes from the top ten.

A note on this clonotype: Its antigen has not been determined. Within one base of it there is no much larger clone, and no base qualities were kept.

This TCR was sampled from a human donor in good health. Some libraries in this study had Jurkat cell RNA spiked in. Sequenced: naive CD8+ T cells from blood, with Jurkat cell RNA spiked in. The cell subset or site tag for this specimen amounts to: FACS-sorted CD8+CD4-CCR7+CD45RA+ naive T cells. This receptor chain uses TRBV11-2 and TRBJ2-7, with 10 bases matching TRBD1. The base sequence is TGTGCCAGCAGCTTACTAGCCGGGACAGGGGATTACGAGCAGTACTTC. The encoded protein is CASSLLAGTGDYEQYF.